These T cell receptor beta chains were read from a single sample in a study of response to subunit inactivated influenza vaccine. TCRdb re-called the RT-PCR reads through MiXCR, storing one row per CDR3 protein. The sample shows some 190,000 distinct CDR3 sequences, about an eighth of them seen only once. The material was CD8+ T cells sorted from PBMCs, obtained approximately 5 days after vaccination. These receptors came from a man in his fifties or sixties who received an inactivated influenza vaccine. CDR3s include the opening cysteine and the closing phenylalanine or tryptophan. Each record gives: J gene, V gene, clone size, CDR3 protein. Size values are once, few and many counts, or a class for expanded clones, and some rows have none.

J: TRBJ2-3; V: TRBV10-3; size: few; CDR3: CATQGEGTDTQYF
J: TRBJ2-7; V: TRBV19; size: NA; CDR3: CASSITGNPSYEQYF
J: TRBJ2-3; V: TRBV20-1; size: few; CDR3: CSATGTSATDTQYF
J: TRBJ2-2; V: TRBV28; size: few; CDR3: CASSCGRDKCTGELFF
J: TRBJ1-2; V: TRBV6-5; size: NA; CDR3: CASSYSGVSRYGYTF
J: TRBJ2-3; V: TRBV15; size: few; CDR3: CATSGSVVKDTQYF
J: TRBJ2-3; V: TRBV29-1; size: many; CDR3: CSVEWGRTGVVDTQYF
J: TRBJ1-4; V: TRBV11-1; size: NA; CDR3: CASSPHGSGVLEDTEKLFF
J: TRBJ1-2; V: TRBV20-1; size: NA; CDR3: CSAFRGRGYGYTF
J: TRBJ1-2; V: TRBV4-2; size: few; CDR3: CASSQEYGQQTYGYTF
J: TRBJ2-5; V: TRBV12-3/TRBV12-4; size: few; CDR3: CASRLTSGEETQYF
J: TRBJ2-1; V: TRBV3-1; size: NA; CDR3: CASSQDAGGFYNEQFF
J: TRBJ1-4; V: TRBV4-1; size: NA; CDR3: CASSQGVVGPQLFF
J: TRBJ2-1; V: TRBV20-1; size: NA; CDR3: CSASLGESYNEQFF
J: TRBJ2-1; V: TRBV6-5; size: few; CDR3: CASRYLAGSYNEQFF
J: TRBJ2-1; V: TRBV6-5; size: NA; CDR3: CASSYKTGGDGLFF
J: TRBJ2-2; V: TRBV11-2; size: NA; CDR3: CASSSRLAGGYTGELFF
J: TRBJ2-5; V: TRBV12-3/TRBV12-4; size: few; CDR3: CASSLEVAGGQETQYF
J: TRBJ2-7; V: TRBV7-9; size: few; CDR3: CASNLQGSFGEQYF
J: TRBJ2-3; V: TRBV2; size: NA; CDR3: CASSNRGLSTDTQYF
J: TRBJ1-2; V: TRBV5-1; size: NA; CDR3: CASSLVRALGDGYTF
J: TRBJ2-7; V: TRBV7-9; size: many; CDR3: CASSLSPYEQYF
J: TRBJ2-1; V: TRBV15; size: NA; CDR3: CATSRGGTGSYNEQFF
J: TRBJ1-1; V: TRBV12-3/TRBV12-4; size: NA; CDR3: CASSLDLGISQAFF
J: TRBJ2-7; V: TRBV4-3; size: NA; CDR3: CASSQDPGARYEQYF
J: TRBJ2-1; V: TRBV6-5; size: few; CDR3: CASSYSILGGSSYNEQFF
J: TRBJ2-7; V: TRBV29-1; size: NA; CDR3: CSVEAWGQNSYEQYF
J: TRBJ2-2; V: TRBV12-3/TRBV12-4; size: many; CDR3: CASSPAYSPRSGELFF
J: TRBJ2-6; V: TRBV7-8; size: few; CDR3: CASSPRAGGTSGANVLTF
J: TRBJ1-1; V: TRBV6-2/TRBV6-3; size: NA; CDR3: CATSPAGKAQNTEAFF
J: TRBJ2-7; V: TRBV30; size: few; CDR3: CAWSADRDYEQYF
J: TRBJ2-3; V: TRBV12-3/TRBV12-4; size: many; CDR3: CASSPRLAGPTDTQYF